This T cell receptor (beta chain) derives from a study of T cell repertoires in cytomegalovirus infection. One entry per CDR3 protein results from TCRdb running MiXCR on the reads. The table shows about 350,000 distinct CDR3 sequences, with roughly a third occurring only once. As regards this clonotype: What it binds is not known.

Germline values: CDR1 MNHEY, CDR2 SMNVEV (reference sequence). The V end lost 2 bases, the J end lost 3 bases, and 14 bases lay between the germline ends. This CDR3 is 17 amino acids long. The chain recombines TRBV27 with TRBJ1-6; TRBD1 might be the D (5 bases). The sample was cultured PBMCs, taken from culture after CMV antigen stimulation. The sequence was collected from a human donor in good health (CMV status not recorded). Some clones in this sample may be carry-over from other donors' samples. CDR3 sequence: CASSLRRQRDYNSPLHF. Written as DNA, the CDR3 is TGTGCCAGCAGTTTACGACGACAGCGGGACTATAATTCACCCCTCCACTTT.